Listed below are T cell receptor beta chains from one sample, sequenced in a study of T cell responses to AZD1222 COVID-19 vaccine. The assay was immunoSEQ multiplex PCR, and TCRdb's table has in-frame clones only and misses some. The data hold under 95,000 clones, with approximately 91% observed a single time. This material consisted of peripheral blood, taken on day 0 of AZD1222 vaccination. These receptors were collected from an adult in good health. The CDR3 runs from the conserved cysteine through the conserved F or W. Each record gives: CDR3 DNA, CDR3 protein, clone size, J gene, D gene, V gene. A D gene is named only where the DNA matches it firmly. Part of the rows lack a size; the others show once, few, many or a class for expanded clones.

TGTGCCAGCAGCCCTCACGTCGGCCGAGTGTGGACTGAAGCTTTCTTT	CASSPHVGRVWTEAFF	once	TRBJ1-1	-	TRBV9
TGTGCCAGCTCACCTCGGGACGCGGGAAATGAAAAACTGTTTTTT	CASSPRDAGNEKLFF	-	TRBJ1-4	-	TRBV18
TGTGCCAGCAGCTTAGGAGGTGACTCCTACGAGCAGTACTTC	CASSLGGDSYEQYF	-	TRBJ2-7	-	TRBV7-8
TGTGCCAGTAGTATAGAGCCGGGTTCACCCCTCCACTTT	CASSIEPGSPLHF	-	TRBJ1-6	-	TRBV19
TGTGCCTGGGGCCAGGTGGTGAACACTGAAGCTTTCTTT	CAWGQVVNTEAFF	once	TRBJ1-1	-	TRBV30
TGTGCCAGCAGTTCAGGGTTCCGACAGTTCTTC	CASSSGFRQFF	-	TRBJ2-1	-	TRBV14
TGTGTTCGAGGGGATAGCCCTGAAGCTTTCTTT	CVRGDSPEAFF	few	TRBJ1-1	-	TRBV19
TGTGCCAGCAGCAGACCGACCTTAAACACTGAAGCTTTCTTT	CASSRPTLNTEAFF	-	TRBJ1-1	-	TRBV2
TGTGCCAGCAGTTTATCTCCAGGACACCCGAGGTTGAATGAGCAGTTCTTC	CASSLSPGHPRLNEQFF	-	TRBJ2-1	-	TRBV27
TGTGCCAGCAGCCCGGACAGGTACGAGCAGTACTTC	CASSPDRYEQYF	-	TRBJ2-7	TRBD1	TRBV11-2
TGTGCCAGCACGAGTGGTGCCACCGGGGAGCTGTTTTTT	CASTSGATGELFF	-	TRBJ2-2	-	TRBV18
TGCAGCGCCGCCCCGGACCTGAACACTGAAGCTTTCTTT	CSAAPDLNTEAFF	-	TRBJ1-1	-	TRBV29-1
TGTGCCAGCAGTTACTCGGAGGGAGTTGGCTACACCTTC	CASSYSEGVGYTF	-	TRBJ1-2	-	TRBV6-5
TGTGCCTGGAGTGGACAGGGGGTTCAGCCCCAGCATTTT	CAWSGQGVQPQHF	few	TRBJ1-5	TRBD1	TRBV30
TGCAGCGTTGAAGCGGGCGGGGAGCTGTTTTTT	CSVEAGGELFF	-	TRBJ2-2	-	TRBV29-1
TGTGCCAGCAGCTTAGAGGGGGACCCGAACACCGGGGAGCTGTTTTTT	CASSLEGDPNTGELFF	few	TRBJ2-2	-	TRBV7-9
TGTGCCAGCAGCCGCGCGACAGGGGGCAATTCACCCCTCCACTTT	CASSRATGGNSPLHF	-	TRBJ1-6	TRBD1	TRBV4-2
TGTGCCAGCAGTCCGGACTATTCCTCTCGGGGCTACACCTTC	CASSPDYSSRGYTF	-	TRBJ1-2	-	TRBV5-4
TGCGCCAGCAGCCCAGCGACAGCCGAATCTGGAAACACCATATATTTT	CASSPATAESGNTIYF	-	TRBJ1-3	-	TRBV5-1
TGTGCCAGCAGCTTGGAGGCGGGGGACGGCTACACCTTC	CASSLEAGDGYTF	-	TRBJ1-2	-	TRBV5-4
TGTGCCAGCAGCTACTCCGGGGGGTACCCTGGAAACACCATATATTTT	CASSYSGGYPGNTIYF	few	TRBJ1-3	-	TRBV7-2
TGTGCCAGCAGCTTGTCCGGACAGGGTGGTGTCTATGGCTACACCTTC	CASSLSGQGGVYGYTF	-	TRBJ1-2	TRBD1	TRBV5-4
TGTGCCAGCAGTGTTAGCGGGGGAACCCAAAATGAGCAGTTCTTC	CASSVSGGTQNEQFF	-	TRBJ2-1	TRBD2	TRBV6-4
TGTGCCTGGAGTGTGGGATCGAGCTACGAGCAGTACTTC	CAWSVGSSYEQYF	-	TRBJ2-7	-	TRBV30
TGTGCCAGCAGTGGTCCTTGGGGGTTTTCGGACTATGGCTACACCTTC	CASSGPWGFSDYGYTF	-	TRBJ1-2	-	TRBV2
TGTGCCAGCAGTGAATCGGCTAGCGGGGGCCAAGAGACCCAGTACTTC	CASSESASGGQETQYF	many	TRBJ2-5	TRBD2	TRBV6-4
TGTGCCAGCAGCCTAAATGACAGGGTCTACGAGCAGTACTTC	CASSLNDRVYEQYF	-	TRBJ2-7	TRBD1	TRBV28
TGTGCCAGCAGCACTCCAACCAACTATGGCTACACCTTC	CASSTPTNYGYTF	-	TRBJ1-2	-	TRBV6-2/TRBV6-3
TGCGCCAGCAGCCAAGATTCTTTCGGGAACTACAATGAGCAGTTCTTC	CASSQDSFGNYNEQFF	-	TRBJ2-1	-	TRBV4-1
TGTGCCAGCAGCTTAGGTCCCGACCTCTATGGCTACACCTTC	CASSLGPDLYGYTF	-	TRBJ1-2	-	TRBV7-2
TGTGCCAGCAGCCAAGGGACAGGGGAATCGGAAAAACTGTTTTTT	CASSQGTGESEKLFF	-	TRBJ1-4	TRBD1	TRBV3-1/TRBV3-2